This TCR beta chain is from a study of T cell changes during pregnancy in multiple sclerosis. The CDR3 length is 14 residues. Trimming removed 2 bases at V and 1 base at J, with 8 bases between. The V gene's germline CDR1 is KGHSH and CDR2 LQKENI. Sequencing used immunoSEQ multiplex PCR; TCRdb keeps in-frame clones, though not all of them. The sample holds over 45,000 clones, just over 90% seen once. The source material was CD4+ T cells from peripheral blood mononuclear cells, sampled in the second trimester of pregnancy. The chain couples TRBV18 to TRBJ1-1, with D possibly being TRBD1 (6 bases). This TCR was recovered from a female donor with multiple sclerosis, enrolled in a pregnancy study. The CDR3 sequence is CASSPEGQNTEAFF. The CDR3 DNA sequence: TGTGCCAGCTCACCAGAGGGACAGAACACTGAAGCTTTCTTT.